This T cell receptor beta chain is from a study of T cells in Graves' hyperthyroidism and ophthalmopathy. Findings of the study overall: The blood repertoire included most of the expanded thyroid clonotypes above 0.001.

As concerns this clonotype: What it binds is not known.

Enrolled ophthalmopathy patients presented with a Clinical Activity Score of at least 3, a NOSPECS grade of at least 4, and disease duration under 3 months. Germline CDR1 reads SNHLY; CDR2 reads FYNNEI. The CDR3 has 13 amino acids. With 11 bases clipped from V and 1 base from J, the junction kept 7 bases outside the gene matches. Amplification targeted TCR beta CDR3 regions from RNA transcripts. The HTBI set primed first-round TCR CDR3 RT-PCR. TCRdb passed the multiplex PCR reads through MiXCR, listing each CDR3 protein once. The sample yields some 500,000 distinct CDR3 sequences, around a quarter seen once.

Sequencing input: blood. The source is a woman between 25 and 40 years old with Graves' ophthalmopathy. The chain uses TRBV2 and TRBJ2-7; 8 bases map to TRBD1. The CDR3 protein is CAAGTGASYEQYF. The DNA for the CDR3 is TGTGCCGCCGGGACAGGCGCGTCCTACGAGCAGTACTTC. The whole variable domain, remainder taken from reference TRBV2 and TRBJ2-7, is EPEVTQTPSHQVTQMGQEVILRCVPISNHLYFYWYRQILGQKVEFLVSFYNNEISEKSEIFDDQFSVERPDGSNFTLKIRSTKLEDSAMYFCAAGTGASYEQYFGPGTRLTVT.